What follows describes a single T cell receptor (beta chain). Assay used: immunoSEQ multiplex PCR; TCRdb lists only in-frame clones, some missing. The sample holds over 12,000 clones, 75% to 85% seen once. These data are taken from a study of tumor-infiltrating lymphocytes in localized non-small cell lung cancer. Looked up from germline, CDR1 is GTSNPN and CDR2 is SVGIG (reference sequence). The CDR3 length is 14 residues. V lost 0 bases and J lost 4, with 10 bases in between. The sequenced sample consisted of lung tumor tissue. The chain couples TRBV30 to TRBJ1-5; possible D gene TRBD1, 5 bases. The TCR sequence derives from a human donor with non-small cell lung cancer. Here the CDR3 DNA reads TGTGCCTGGAGTGTGGGGACCCTAAATCAGCCCCAGCATTTT. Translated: CAWSVGTLNQPQHF.